What follows describes a single TCR beta chain. The antigen remains undetermined. Other DNA sequences from this sample encode an identical CDR3 as well. After removal of 0 bases from V and 6 bases from J, the junction contained 2 bases not matched to a gene. The CDR3 runs 14 residues. Per germline, CDR1 SGHTA and CDR2 FQGTGA. This specimen belongs to a study of graft-versus-host responses after intestinal transplantation. Produced via immunoSEQ multiplex PCR; TCRdb's table is partial and in-frame only. Of more than 70,000 clones listed, roughly four fifths were seen once; the top ten hold 0.83%. This sequence was found in a human donor who received an intestinal transplant. This chain connects TRBV7-3 to TRBJ2-1; 7 bases align to TRBD2. Sequencing was performed on unstimulated CD4+ T cells sorted from spleen or lymph node cells, taken before intestinal transplant. In DNA form, the CDR3 reads TGTGCCAGCAGCTTAACGTCTAGCGGCAATGAGCAGTTCTTC. It encodes CASSLTSSGNEQFF.